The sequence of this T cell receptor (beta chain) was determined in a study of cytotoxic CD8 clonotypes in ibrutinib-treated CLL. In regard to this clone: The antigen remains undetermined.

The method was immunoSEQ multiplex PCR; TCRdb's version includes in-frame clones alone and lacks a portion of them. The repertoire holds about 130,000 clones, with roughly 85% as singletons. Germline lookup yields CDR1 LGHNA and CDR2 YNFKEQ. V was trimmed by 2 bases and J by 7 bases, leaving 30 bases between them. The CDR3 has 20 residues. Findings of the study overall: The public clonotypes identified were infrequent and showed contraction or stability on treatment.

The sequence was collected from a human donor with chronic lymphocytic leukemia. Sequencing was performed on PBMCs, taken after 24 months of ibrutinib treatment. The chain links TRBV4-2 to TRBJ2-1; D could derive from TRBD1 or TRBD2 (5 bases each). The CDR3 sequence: CASSQYRGRSSSLSSNEQFF. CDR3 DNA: TGTGCCAGCAGCCAATATCGGGGCCGCTCCTCTTCCCTTAGTAGTAATGAGCAGTTCTTC.